The rows below give T cell receptor beta chains drawn from one sample of a study of blood T cell repertoires in COVID-19. Generated by immunoSEQ multiplex PCR, the TCRdb table keeps only in-frame clones and is missing some. The sample includes about 210,000 clones, 87% of them seen just once. The sample was PBMCs or T cells enriched from blood (not recorded which). Receptors originate from a man between 18 and 29 years old with acute COVID-19. CDR3s include the opening cysteine and the closing phenylalanine or tryptophan. Fields, in order: CDR3 length, clone size, J gene, D gene, V gene, CDR3 DNA, CDR3 protein. A D gene is named only where the DNA matches it firmly. Rows may omit the clone size; those that give it use once, few, many or a size class.

length: 15
size: few
J: TRBJ2-7
D: .
V: TRBV27
DNA: TGTGCCAGCTCACATCAGAGGTCCGTATCCTACGAGCAGTACTTC
CDR3: CASSHQRSVSYEQYF

length: 13
size: few
J: TRBJ1-2
D: .
V: TRBV11-3
DNA: TGTGCCAGCAGCCCAGGACAGCACTATGGCTACACCTTC
CDR3: CASSPGQHYGYTF

length: 14
size: .
J: TRBJ2-1
D: TRBD2
V: TRBV29-1
DNA: TGCAGCGTGGATAGCGGGAACACATACAATGAGCAGTTCTTC
CDR3: CSVDSGNTYNEQFF

length: 14
size: .
J: TRBJ2-1
D: TRBD2
V: TRBV29-1
DNA: TGCAGCGTCGACGCTTCAGCGGGAGTTGGTGAGCAGTTCTTC
CDR3: CSVDASAGVGEQFF

length: 12
size: few
J: TRBJ1-1
D: TRBD1
V: TRBV11-3
DNA: TGTGCCAGCAGCTCGGGACAGGGACAAGCTTTCTTT
CDR3: CASSSGQGQAFF

length: 15
size: .
J: TRBJ1-1
D: .
V: TRBV11-2
DNA: TGTGCCAGCAGCTTAGGGGTGCAACTAAGGACTGAAGCTTTCTTT
CDR3: CASSLGVQLRTEAFF

length: 15
size: .
J: TRBJ2-1
D: TRBD2
V: TRBV11-3
DNA: TGTGCCAGCAGCCCCGGGGTAGCGGGAAGCGATGAGCAGTTCTTC
CDR3: CASSPGVAGSDEQFF

length: 13
size: .
J: TRBJ1-5
D: .
V: TRBV28
DNA: TGTGCCAGCGGAGGACAGTTCAATCAGCCCCAGCATTTT
CDR3: CASGGQFNQPQHF

length: 15
size: .
J: TRBJ1-5
D: TRBD1
V: TRBV5-8
DNA: TGTGCCAGCAGCCCGGACAGGGGGCTCAATCAGCCCCAGCATTTT
CDR3: CASSPDRGLNQPQHF

length: 12
size: .
J: TRBJ2-7
D: .
V: TRBV7-2
DNA: TGTGCCAGCAGCTTAAATTGGAGGGAGCAGTACTTC
CDR3: CASSLNWREQYF